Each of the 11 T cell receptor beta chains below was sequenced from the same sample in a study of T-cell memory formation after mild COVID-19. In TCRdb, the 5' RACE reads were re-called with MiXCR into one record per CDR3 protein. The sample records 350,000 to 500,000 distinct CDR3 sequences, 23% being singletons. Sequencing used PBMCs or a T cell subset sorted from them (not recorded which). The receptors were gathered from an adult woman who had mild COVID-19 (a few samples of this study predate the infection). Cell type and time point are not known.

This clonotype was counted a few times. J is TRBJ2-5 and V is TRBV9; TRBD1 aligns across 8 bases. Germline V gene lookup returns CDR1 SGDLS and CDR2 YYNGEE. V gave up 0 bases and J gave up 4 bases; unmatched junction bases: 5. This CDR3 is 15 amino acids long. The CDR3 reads CASSVGGRGPETQYF. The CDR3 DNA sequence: TGTGCCAGCAGCGTAGGTGGCAGGGGGCCAGAGACCCAGTACTTC.

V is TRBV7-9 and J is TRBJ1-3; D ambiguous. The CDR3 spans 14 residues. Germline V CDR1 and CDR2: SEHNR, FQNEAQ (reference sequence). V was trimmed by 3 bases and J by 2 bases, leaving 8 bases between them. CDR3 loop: CASSFSGTGNTIYF. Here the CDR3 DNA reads TGTGCCAGCAGCTTTTCGGGAACTGGAAACACCATATATTTT. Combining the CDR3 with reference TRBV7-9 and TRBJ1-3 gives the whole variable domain DTGVSQNPRHKITKRGQNVTFRCDPISEHNRLYWYRQTLGQGPEFLTYFQNEAQLEKSRLLSDRFSAERPKGSFSTLEIQRTEQGDSAMYLCASSFSGTGNTIYFGEGSWLTVV.

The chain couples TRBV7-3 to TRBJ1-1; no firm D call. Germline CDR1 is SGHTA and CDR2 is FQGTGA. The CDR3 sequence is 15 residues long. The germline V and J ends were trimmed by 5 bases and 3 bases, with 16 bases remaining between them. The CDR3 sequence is CASSPRSPRDTEAFF. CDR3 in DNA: TGTGCCAGCAGCCCCCGCAGCCCGAGGGACACTGAAGCTTTCTTT. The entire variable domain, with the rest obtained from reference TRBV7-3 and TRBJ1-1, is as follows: GAGVSQTPSNKVTEKGKYVELRCDPISGHTALYWYRQSLGQGPEFLIYFQGTGAADDSGLPNDRFFAVRPEGSVSTLKIQRTERGDSAVYLCASSPRSPRDTEAFFGQGTRLTVV.

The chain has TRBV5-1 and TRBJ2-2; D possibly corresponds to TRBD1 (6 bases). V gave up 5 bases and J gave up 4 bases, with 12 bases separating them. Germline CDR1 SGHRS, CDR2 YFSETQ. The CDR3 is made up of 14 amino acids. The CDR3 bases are TGCGCCAGCAGACAGGGCGCCGGCACCGGGGAGCTGTTTTTT. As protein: CASRQGAGTGELFF.

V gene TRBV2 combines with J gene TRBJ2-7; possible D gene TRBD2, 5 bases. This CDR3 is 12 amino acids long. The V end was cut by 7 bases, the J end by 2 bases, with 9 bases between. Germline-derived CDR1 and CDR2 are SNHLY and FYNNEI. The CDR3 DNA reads TGTGCCAGCACCGAGGGCACCTACGAGCAGTACTTC. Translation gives CASTEGTYEQYF.

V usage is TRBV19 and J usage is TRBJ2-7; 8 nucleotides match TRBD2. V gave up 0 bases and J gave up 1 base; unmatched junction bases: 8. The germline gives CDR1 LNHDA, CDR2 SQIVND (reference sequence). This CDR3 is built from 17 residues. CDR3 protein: CASSIDYASGLSYEQYF. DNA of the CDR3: TGTGCCAGTAGTATAGATTACGCTAGCGGGCTGTCCTACGAGCAGTACTTC.

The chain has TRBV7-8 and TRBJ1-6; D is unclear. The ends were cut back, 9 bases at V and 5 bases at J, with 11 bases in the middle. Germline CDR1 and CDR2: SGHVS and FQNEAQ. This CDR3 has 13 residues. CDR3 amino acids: CASLKGNNSPLHF. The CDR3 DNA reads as TGTGCCAGTTTGAAAGGGAATAATTCACCCCTCCACTTT. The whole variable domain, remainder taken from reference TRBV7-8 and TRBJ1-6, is GAGVSQSPRYKVAKRGQDVALRCDPISGHVSLFWYQQALGQGPEFLTYFQNEAQLDKSGLPSDRFFAERPEGSVSTLKIQRTQQEDSAVYLCASLKGNNSPLHFGNGTRLTVT.

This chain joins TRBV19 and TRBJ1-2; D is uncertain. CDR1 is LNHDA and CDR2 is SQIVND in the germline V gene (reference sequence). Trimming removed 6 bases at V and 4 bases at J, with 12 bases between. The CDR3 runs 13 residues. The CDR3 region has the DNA TGTGCCAGTAGGCGGGAAAGGATCTATGGCTACACCTTC. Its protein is CASRRERIYGYTF.

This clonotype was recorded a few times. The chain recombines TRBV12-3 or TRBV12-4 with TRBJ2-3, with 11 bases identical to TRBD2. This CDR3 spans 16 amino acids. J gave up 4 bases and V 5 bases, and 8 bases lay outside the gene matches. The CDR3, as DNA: TGTGCCAGCAGTCACCTTAGCGGGGGGGTGGCAGATACGCAGTATTTT. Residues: CASSHLSGGVADTQYF.

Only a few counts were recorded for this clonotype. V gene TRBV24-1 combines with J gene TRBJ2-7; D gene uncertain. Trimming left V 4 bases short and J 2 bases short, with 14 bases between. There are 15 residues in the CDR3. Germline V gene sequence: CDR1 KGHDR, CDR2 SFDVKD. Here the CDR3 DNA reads TGTGCCACCAGTGACCCTCAAGGGCCTACCTACGAGCAGTACTTC. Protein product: CATSDPQGPTYEQYF.

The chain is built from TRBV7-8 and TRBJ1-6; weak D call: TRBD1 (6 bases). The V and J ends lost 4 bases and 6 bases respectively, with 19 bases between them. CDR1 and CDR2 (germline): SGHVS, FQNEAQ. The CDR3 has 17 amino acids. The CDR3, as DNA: TGTGCCAGCAGCTCGATCCCTCCGGGACAAGTTAATTCACCCCTCCACTTT. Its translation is CASSSIPPGQVNSPLHF.